The 31 T cell receptor beta chains given below trace back to one sample, sequenced in a study of shared clonotypes between healthy human individuals (dated by TCRdb to the early 2020s). CD8 naive samples were CD45RO-negative cells positively selected for CCR7, giving a CD45RA+CCR7+ population that excluded TemRA cells. The method was the immunoSEQ multiplex PCR assay. The source is immuneACCESS, and TCRdb retained only in-frame sequences with V and J called. Part of the clones is not carried over; for the studies checked, unresolved V genes explain less than half of this, and the remainder is unexplained. This sample is represented by about 2.1 million clones; roughly 93% of them were singletons. More than 1.5% of the sample comes from the top ten. Sequencing used naive CD8+ T cells from PBMCs. The cell subset or site label, read with the paper, signifies: CD45RA+CCR7+. Receptors originate from a man between 18 and 35 years old in good health. Some clones in this sample may be carry-over from other donors' samples.

The J gene is TRBJ2-7, the V gene TRBV5-1, with unresolved D. Germline V gene lookup returns CDR1 SGHRS and CDR2 YFSETQ. The CDR3 is 16 residues long. V was shortened by 5 bases and J by 2 bases, with 20 bases between the two germline ends. The CDR3 protein is CASRGLLQPDTYEQYF. In DNA, the CDR3 is TGCGCCAGCAGAGGTCTACTCCAACCCGATACCTACGAGCAGTACTTC.

The chain is built from TRBV29-1 and TRBJ2-1; the match to TRBD2 covers 7 bases. Germline V gene sequence: CDR1 SQVTM, CDR2 ANQGSEA. The CDR3 contains 18 residues. With 4 bases clipped from V and 3 bases from J, the junction kept 18 bases outside the gene matches. For the CDR3, the DNA is TGCAGCGTTGCCGGGGGGTTCGGCCCTACCGGCGGCTACAATGAGCAGTTCTTC. It is translated as CSVAGGFGPTGGYNEQFF.

The DNA of the CDR3 is TGCGCCAGCAGCCAGAGCCGGGGGGTGAGAACGACCGGGGAGCTGTTTTTT. Its protein product is CASSQSRGVRTTGELFF. V and J are TRBV4-3 and TRBJ2-2; 7 positions match TRBD2. The CDR3 runs to 17 residues. The J segment lost 5 bases and the V segment lost 3 bases, leaving 12 bases of the junction unmatched. Germline V gene lookup returns CDR1 LGHNA and CDR2 YSLEER.

V usage is TRBV27 and J usage is TRBJ2-7; 11 bases are shared with TRBD2. CDR1 is MNHEY and CDR2 is SMNVEV in the germline V gene (reference sequence). V lost 4 bases to trimming and J lost 7 bases; unmatched junction nucleotides: 12. CDR3 length: 16 amino acids. Here the CDR3 DNA reads TGTGCCAGCAGTTCACCGCGGGGACTAGCGGTATCGGAGCAGTACTTC. This translates into CASSSPRGLAVSEQYF.

This chain uses TRBV27 with TRBJ2-7, with 7 bases fitting TRBD2. The ends lost 8 bases at V and 0 bases at J; junction bases unmatched: 10. CDR3 length: 15 residues. Germline CDR1 and CDR2: MNHEY and SMNVEV (reference sequence). The DNA for the CDR3 is TGTGCCAGCTCCCCGGCGGGGGTAAGCTCCTACGAGCAGTACTTC. As protein: CASSPAGVSSYEQYF.

A remark on this clone: This sample includes further DNA sequences coding for the same CDR3. The V gene is TRBV9, the J gene TRBJ1-1; a weak D match, TRBD1 (6 bases). V was trimmed by 3 bases and J by 8 bases, leaving 11 bases between them. Germline V gene lookup returns CDR1 SGDLS and CDR2 YYNGEE. The CDR3 has 12 amino acids. In DNA form, the CDR3 reads TGTGCCAGCAGCGCCGGGACACCAGAAGCTTTCTTT. It yields the protein CASSAGTPEAFF.

This chain links TRBV4-1 with TRBJ1-3; 8 bases map to TRBD1. Unmatched junction bases numbered 12, after V lost 2 bases and J lost 3 bases. Germline V CDR1 and CDR2: MGHRA, YSYEKL. This CDR3 comprises 18 residues. The chain's CDR3 is CASSQPGTGWQNGNTIYF. DNA for the CDR3: TGCGCCAGCAGCCAACCCGGGACAGGCTGGCAAAATGGAAACACCATATATTTT.

CDR3 sequence (DNA): TGCAGCGTTGACCCGGGACAGCAGACCGGGGAGCTGTTTTTT. Translation: CSVDPGQQTGELFF. The chain couples TRBV29-1 to TRBJ2-2; 7 nucleotides agree with TRBD1. Germline V CDR1 and CDR2: SQVTM, ANQGSEA. V trimming: 3 bases; J trimming: 5 bases; junction bases outside the gene matches: 6. The CDR3 is made up of 14 amino acids.

This chain links TRBV11-2 with TRBJ2-7; 7 bases agree with TRBD1. This CDR3 comprises 14 residues. In germline, CDR1 is SGHAT, CDR2 FQNNGV. Losses at the gene ends were 7 bases for V and 0 bases for J; bases not matched to a gene: 6. As DNA, the CDR3 is TGTGCCAGCAAAACTACAGGGGTCTCCTACGAGCAGTACTTC. The encoded protein is CASKTTGVSYEQYF. Together with reference TRBV11-2 and TRBJ2-7, the CDR3 gives the full variable domain: EAGVAQSPRYKIIEKRQSVAFWCNPISGHATLYWYQQILGQGPKLLIQFQNNGVVDDSQLPKDRFSAERLKGVDSTLKIQPAKLEDSAVYLCASKTTGVSYEQYFGPGTRLTVT.

For this clone: Distinct nucleotide sequences in the sample also encode this CDR3. This rearrangement joins TRBV7-2 to TRBJ2-5, with D hard to call. CDR1 and CDR2 (germline): SGHTA, FQGNSA. V gave up 5 bases and J gave up 3 bases, with 7 bases separating them. CDR3 length equals 12 residues. The DNA of the CDR3 is TGTGCCAGCAGCCCTAGGGAAGAGACCCAGTACTTC. This encodes CASSPREETQYF.

This rearrangement joins TRBV13 to TRBJ2-1; 8 bases are a match to TRBD2. Per germline, CDR1 PRHDT and CDR2 FYEKMQ (reference sequence). The CDR3 runs 16 residues. J was trimmed by 5 bases and V by 4 bases; bases with no gene match: 10. This chain's CDR3 is CASSSPFLREDNEQFF. The CDR3 DNA is TGTGCCAGCAGCTCCCCTTTTTTGCGGGAGGACAATGAGCAGTTCTTC. The variable domain in full, with the rest retrieved from reference TRBV13 and TRBJ2-1, is AAGVIQSPRHLIKEKRETATLKCYPIPRHDTVYWYQQGPGQDPQFLISFYEKMQSDKGSIPDRFSAQQFSDYHSELNMSSLELGDSALYFCASSSPFLREDNEQFFGPGTRLTVL.

Note on this clone: The sample has other DNA sequences that encode this CDR3 too. The chain combines TRBV28 with TRBJ1-5; 8 bases line up with TRBD1. The CDR3 totals 15 residues. Trimming cost V 2 bases and J 4 bases; bases outside gene matches: 4. Germline V gene data show CDR1 as MDHEN and CDR2 as SYDVKM. CDR3 loop: CASSLITGGNQPQHF. The DNA for the CDR3 is TGTGCCAGCAGTTTAATCACAGGGGGTAATCAGCCCCAGCATTTT.

The chain combines TRBV29-1 with TRBJ2-3; the D is unclear. The ends were cut back, 7 bases at V and 4 bases at J, with 15 bases in the middle. Germline V gives CDR1 SQVTM, CDR2 ANQGSEA. The CDR3 totals 13 residues. The CDR3 DNA reads as TGCAGCGCTTTGACTGGGCCCGCAGATACGCAGTATTTT. Encoded protein: CSALTGPADTQYF.

V is TRBV27 and J is TRBJ1-2; 8 bases map to TRBD1. Per germline, CDR1 MNHEY and CDR2 SMNVEV (reference sequence). J was trimmed by 4 bases and V by 3 bases; bases with no gene match: 7. There are 15 residues in the CDR3. CDR3 DNA: TGTGCCAGCAGTTTGACCAGGGGGCAAGGCTATGGCTACACCTTC. As protein: CASSLTRGQGYGYTF.

This sequence joins TRBV2 and TRBJ1-4; D is possibly TRBD1 (6 bases). Germline CDR1 and CDR2: SNHLY and FYNNEI. The CDR3 contains 12 residues. V was cut by 11 bases and J by 6 bases, with 13 bases left in between. The CDR3 loop is CAGIGQYEKLFF. CDR3 sequence (DNA): TGTGCCGGAATAGGACAGTATGAAAAACTGTTTTTT.

The J gene is TRBJ2-2, the V gene TRBV7-9; no reliable D call. V lost 4 bases, J lost 2 bases, and 11 bases lay in between. The germline V gene has CDR1 SEHNR and CDR2 FQNEAQ (reference sequence). The CDR3 is 15 residues long. CDR3: CASSSPRDNTGELFF. The CDR3 DNA reads TGTGCCAGCAGCTCACCAAGAGATAACACCGGGGAGCTGTTTTTT.

The chain combines TRBV4-1 with TRBJ1-2; a weak D match, TRBD1 (5 bases). The V and J ends lost 5 bases and 4 bases respectively, with 14 bases between them. Germline values: CDR1 MGHRA, CDR2 YSYEKL. CDR3 length: 14 residues. The CDR3 reads CASSKVTETYGYTF. CDR3 DNA: TGCGCCAGCAGCAAGGTGACAGAGACCTATGGCTACACCTTC.

V is TRBV7-9 and J is TRBJ2-1; no definite D call. Trimming removed 9 bases at V and 0 bases at J, with 15 bases between. Germline V gene lookup returns CDR1 SEHNR and CDR2 FQNEAQ (reference sequence). CDR3 length: 15 residues. The CDR3 region has the DNA TGTGCCAGTTCTCCAAGCAGGACCTCCTACAATGAGCAGTTCTTC. This codes for CASSPSRTSYNEQFF.

The V and J genes are TRBV5-4 and TRBJ1-1, with a weak D call TRBD1 (5 bases). Trimming removed 2 bases at V and 0 bases at J, with 14 bases between. CDR3 length: 16 amino acids. From germline, CDR1 is SGHNT and CDR2 YYREEE (reference sequence). CDR3 amino acids: CASSFSRGEMNTEAFF. As DNA, the CDR3 is TGTGCCAGCAGCTTTAGCCGAGGGGAGATGAACACTGAAGCTTTCTTT.

V is TRBV30 and J is TRBJ2-7; 9 bases are shared with TRBD1. The V segment lost 3 bases and the J segment 6 bases; nucleotides outside the gene matches: 12. The V gene's germline CDR1 is GTSNPN and CDR2 SVGIG (reference sequence). The length of the CDR3 is 15 residues. As DNA, the CDR3 is TGTGCCTGGAGACCCGACAGGGGGAATTATCCCGAGCAGTACTTC. Its translation: CAWRPDRGNYPEQYF.

The J gene is TRBJ2-3, the V gene TRBV5-8, with 12 bases aligning to TRBD2. This CDR3 has 15 amino acids. Germline CDR1 reads SGHTS; CDR2 reads YDEGEE. V lost 0 bases to trimming and J lost 7 bases; unmatched junction nucleotides: 3. CDR3: CASSLELAGGYTQYF. DNA for the CDR3: TGTGCCAGCAGCTTGGAGCTAGCGGGAGGGTATACGCAGTATTTT.

This clone was counted once. The chain is built from TRBV28 and TRBJ1-4, with D maybe TRBD1 (5 bases). Trimming took 2 bases from V and 10 from J, leaving 17 bases between them. The germline V gene encodes CDR1 MDHEN and CDR2 SYDVKM. This CDR3 has 15 residues. CDR3 bases: TGTGCCAGCAGTTTAGGCCAGGGCTTCCTCAGAAAACTGTTTTTT. The encoded protein is CASSLGQGFLRKLFF.

As concerns this clone: One junction end does not reproduce the germline sequence, and a read error may be involved. Other DNA sequences within the sample encode an identical CDR3. The chain recombines TRBV19 with TRBJ1-2; D might be TRBD1 (6 bases). CDR1 and CDR2 from the germline V gene are LNHDA and SQIVND (reference sequence). The CDR3 spans 13 residues. The CDR3 region is CASSIGQFYGYTF. In nucleotides, the CDR3 is TGTGCCAGTAGCATAGGACAGTTCTATGGCTACACCTTC.

This clone has a handful of counts. This rearrangement joins TRBV7-9 to TRBJ1-1, with D unclear. The ends were cut back, 2 bases at V and 2 bases at J, with 9 bases in the middle. The CDR3 sequence is 14 residues long. Germline assignment: CDR1 SEHNR and CDR2 FQNEAQ (reference sequence). CDR3 coding DNA: TGTGCCAGCAGCTTAAAATCAGGAAACACTGAAGCTTTCTTT. Its protein product is CASSLKSGNTEAFF.

J is TRBJ1-1 and V is TRBV25-1, with a tentative D call TRBD1 (6 bases). Trimming pared 3 bases from V and 3 bases from J, leaving 8 bases between. Germline CDR1 is MGHDK and CDR2 is SYGVNS. The CDR3 covers 13 residues. CDR3 nucleotide sequence: TGTGCCAGCAGTGACAGGGGTCACACTGAAGCTTTCTTT. This encodes CASSDRGHTEAFF.

V is TRBV27 and J is TRBJ2-1, with 12 bases fitting TRBD2. Germline CDR1 MNHEY, CDR2 SMNVEV (reference sequence). CDR3 length equals 18 residues. The junction had 15 bases not matched to a gene; V was cut back by 5 bases and J by 7 bases. The CDR3 sequence is CASSPRSSGRALGNEQFF. In DNA form, the CDR3 reads TGTGCCAGCAGTCCCCGGTCTAGCGGGAGGGCCTTAGGGAATGAGCAGTTCTTC.

The chain couples TRBV5-6 to TRBJ2-7; 12 positions match TRBD2. The CDR3 is 17 amino acids. Losses at the gene ends were 3 bases for V and 0 bases for J; bases not matched to a gene: 7. Germline V CDR1 and CDR2: SGHDT, YYEEEE. This CDR3 is CASSWGLAGPSSYEQYF. CDR3 in DNA: TGTGCCAGCAGCTGGGGACTAGCGGGTCCGTCCTCCTACGAGCAGTACTTC.

This clone came up once. This rearrangement joins TRBV11-2 to TRBJ2-7; 9 bases fit TRBD2. Germline-derived CDR1 and CDR2 are SGHAT and FQNNGV. V was clipped by 3 bases and J by 2 bases; unmatched bases: 8. The CDR3 length is 16 residues. Written as DNA, the CDR3 is TGTGCCAGCAGCTTGCGTACTAGCGGGCCCACCTACGAGCAGTACTTC. Translating gives CASSLRTSGPTYEQYF.

V and J are TRBV7-9 and TRBJ2-3, with D possibly TRBD1 on 7 matching bases. The CDR3 has 16 amino acids. The ends were cut back, 5 bases at V and 1 base at J, with 16 bases in the middle. The germline gives CDR1 SEHNR, CDR2 FQNEAQ (reference sequence). The CDR3 is CASSPGGTAGTDTQYF. The CDR3 DNA follows: TGTGCCAGCAGCCCAGGCGGGACAGCGGGCACAGATACGCAGTATTTT.

The gene calls are TRBV7-8 and TRBJ2-7, with 12 bases lining up with TRBD1. Germline V gene sequence: CDR1 SGHVS, CDR2 FQNEAQ. After removal of 5 bases from V and 6 bases from J, the junction contained 5 bases not matched to a gene. The CDR3 is 14 residues long. The CDR3 sequence: CASSHWDRGPEQYF. The CDR3 DNA reads as TGTGCCAGCAGCCATTGGGACAGGGGGCCCGAGCAGTACTTC. Complete variable domain (other parts from reference TRBV7-8 and TRBJ2-7): GAGVSQSPRYKVAKRGQDVALRCDPISGHVSLFWYQQALGQGPEFLTYFQNEAQLDKSGLPSDRFFAERPEGSVSTLKIQRTQQEDSAVYLCASSHWDRGPEQYFGPGTRLTVT.

This sequence joins TRBV7-2 and TRBJ2-5; 11 nucleotides align to TRBD1. This CDR3 comprises 16 residues. Trimming at V came to 5 bases and at J to 3 bases, leaving 8 bases not matched to a gene. Germline lookup yields CDR1 SGHTA and CDR2 FQGNSA. CDR3 in DNA: TGTGCCAGCAGCCCTATCTGGACAGGGGGCAAAGAGACCCAGTACTTC. Translation: CASSPIWTGGKETQYF.